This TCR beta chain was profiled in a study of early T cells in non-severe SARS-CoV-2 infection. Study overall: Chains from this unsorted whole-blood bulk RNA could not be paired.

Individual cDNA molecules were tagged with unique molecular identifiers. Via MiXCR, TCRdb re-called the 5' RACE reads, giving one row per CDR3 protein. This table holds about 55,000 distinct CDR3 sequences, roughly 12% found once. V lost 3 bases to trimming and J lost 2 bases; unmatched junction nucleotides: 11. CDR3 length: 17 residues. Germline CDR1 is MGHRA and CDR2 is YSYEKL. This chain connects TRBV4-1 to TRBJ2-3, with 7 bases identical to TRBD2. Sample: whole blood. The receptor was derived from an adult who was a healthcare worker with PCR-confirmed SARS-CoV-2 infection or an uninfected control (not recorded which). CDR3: CASSQGRLALDTDTQYF. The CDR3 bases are TGCGCCAGCAGCCAGGGGAGACTAGCCCTTGACACAGATACGCAGTATTTT.